These T cell receptor beta chains were read from a single sample in a study of blood T cell repertoires in COVID-19. Assay used: immunoSEQ multiplex PCR; TCRdb lists only in-frame clones, some missing. Among 250,000 to 300,000 clones listed, more than 75% were seen once. The sequenced material came from peripheral blood. Receptors originate from a woman in her forties who had recovered from COVID-19. CDR3s include the opening cysteine and the closing phenylalanine or tryptophan. The D gene is left open where the match is weak. Where a row states a size, it is once, few, many or the class of an expanded clone; other rows omit it.

j_gene: TRBJ1-5; len: 15; abundance: once; v_gene: TRBV9; d_gene: NA; CDR3nt: TGTGCCAGCAGCGTAGGAGGGTTGGCTTATCAGCCCCAGCATTTT; CDR3aa: CASSVGGLAYQPQHF
j_gene: TRBJ2-3; len: 13; abundance: NA; v_gene: TRBV24-1; d_gene: NA; CDR3nt: TGTGCCACCCGCGGACAGTACACAGATACGCAGTATTTT; CDR3aa: CATRGQYTDTQYF
j_gene: TRBJ2-2; len: 14; abundance: NA; v_gene: TRBV9; d_gene: TRBD2; CDR3nt: TGTGCCAGCAGCCCCCGACGGGGGGCCGGGGAGCTGTTTTTT; CDR3aa: CASSPRRGAGELFF
j_gene: TRBJ2-7; len: 13; abundance: NA; v_gene: TRBV11-3; d_gene: TRBD1; CDR3nt: TGTGCCAGCAGCTTTGGACAGGGCTACGAGCAGTACTTC; CDR3aa: CASSFGQGYEQYF
j_gene: TRBJ1-2; len: 12; abundance: NA; v_gene: TRBV3-1/TRBV3-2; d_gene: NA; CDR3nt: TGTGCCAGCACCCCGGGGGGGCACGGCTACACCTTC; CDR3aa: CASTPGGHGYTF
j_gene: TRBJ2-1; len: 18; abundance: NA; v_gene: TRBV7-9; d_gene: TRBD2; CDR3nt: TGTGCCAGCAGCTTAAGGTCTAGCGGGAGGGCCGGAGGCAATGAGCAGTTCTTC; CDR3aa: CASSLRSSGRAGGNEQFF
j_gene: TRBJ1-5; len: 18; abundance: few; v_gene: TRBV5-4; d_gene: NA; CDR3nt: TGTGCCAGCAGCTTGTCTTCGGGGGGCGCGGATAGCAATCAGCCCCAGCATTTT; CDR3aa: CASSLSSGGADSNQPQHF
j_gene: TRBJ1-6; len: 15; abundance: few; v_gene: TRBV5-5; d_gene: TRBD1; CDR3nt: TGTGCCAGCAGCCCCCGACAGGGGGAAGAGTCACCCCTCCACTTT; CDR3aa: CASSPRQGEESPLHF
j_gene: TRBJ2-1; len: 17; abundance: NA; v_gene: TRBV30; d_gene: TRBD2; CDR3nt: TGTGCCTGGAGTGTATTGTCTAGCGGGAGGGCCGGAGGTGAGCAGTTCTTC; CDR3aa: CAWSVLSSGRAGGEQFF
j_gene: TRBJ2-2; len: 17; abundance: NA; v_gene: TRBV12-5; d_gene: NA; CDR3nt: TGTGCTAGTGGTTTGGGGGGGCTAGCGGCGAACACCGGGGAGCTGTTTTTT; CDR3aa: CASGLGGLAANTGELFF
j_gene: TRBJ1-3; len: 15; abundance: NA; v_gene: TRBV10-1; d_gene: TRBD1; CDR3nt: TGCGCCAGCAGTGAGTCCGGGACAGGTGGAAACACCATATATTTT; CDR3aa: CASSESGTGGNTIYF
j_gene: TRBJ2-1; len: 16; abundance: NA; v_gene: TRBV30; d_gene: NA; CDR3nt: TGTGCCTGGAGGTCACAGAAAGCGGGTACCTACAATGAGCAGTTCTTC; CDR3aa: CAWRSQKAGTYNEQFF
j_gene: TRBJ1-6; len: 13; abundance: few; v_gene: TRBV29-1; d_gene: NA; CDR3nt: TGCAGCGTTCAAACAGGGCTGAATTCACCCCTCCACTTT; CDR3aa: CSVQTGLNSPLHF
j_gene: TRBJ1-1; len: 15; abundance: NA; v_gene: TRBV7-9; d_gene: TRBD1; CDR3nt: TGTGCCAGCACCAAAGGACAGGGTTCGAACACTGAAGCTTTCTTT; CDR3aa: CASTKGQGSNTEAFF
j_gene: TRBJ1-1; len: 14; abundance: NA; v_gene: TRBV27; d_gene: TRBD1; CDR3nt: TGTGCCAGCAGTTCGGACAGGGGACGCACTGAAGCTTTCTTT; CDR3aa: CASSSDRGRTEAFF
j_gene: TRBJ2-1; len: 18; abundance: NA; v_gene: TRBV4-3; d_gene: TRBD2; CDR3nt: TGCGCCAGCAGCCAAGAGGCCCCGGGCGCGGGAGGAGGGAATGAGCAGTTCTTC; CDR3aa: CASSQEAPGAGGGNEQFF
j_gene: TRBJ2-4; len: 15; abundance: NA; v_gene: TRBV18; d_gene: NA; CDR3nt: TGTGCCAGCTCACCGCCACGGGGAGCACGGGACATTCAGTACTTC; CDR3aa: CASSPPRGARDIQYF
j_gene: TRBJ1-2; len: 16; abundance: NA; v_gene: TRBV24-1; d_gene: NA; CDR3nt: TGTGCCACCAGTGACCGCGGGGGGCAGCCTAACTATGGCTACACCTTC; CDR3aa: CATSDRGGQPNYGYTF
j_gene: TRBJ1-4; len: 16; abundance: NA; v_gene: TRBV28; d_gene: TRBD1; CDR3nt: TGTGCCAGCCTCCGGAGGGGGCGTCGGTTAGGGGAAAAACTGTTTTTT; CDR3aa: CASLRRGRRLGEKLFF
j_gene: TRBJ2-1; len: 15; abundance: NA; v_gene: TRBV7-6; d_gene: NA; CDR3nt: TGTGCCAGCAGCCCACGGGCTAGCGTGGCGGGTGAGCAGTTCTTC; CDR3aa: CASSPRASVAGEQFF
j_gene: TRBJ1-2; len: 15; abundance: NA; v_gene: TRBV7-8; d_gene: NA; CDR3nt: TGTGCCAGCAGCCGAAGCACGGGGTCTAACTATGGCTACACCTTC; CDR3aa: CASSRSTGSNYGYTF
j_gene: TRBJ1-2; len: 11; abundance: NA; v_gene: TRBV9; d_gene: NA; CDR3nt: TGTGCCAGCGAGACGACTGGGGGCTACACCTTC; CDR3aa: CASETTGGYTF
j_gene: TRBJ1-2; len: 11; abundance: NA; v_gene: TRBV10-3; d_gene: NA; CDR3nt: TGTGCCATCAGTGATTTGCGGGGCTACACCTTC; CDR3aa: CAISDLRGYTF
j_gene: TRBJ2-7; len: 15; abundance: NA; v_gene: TRBV18; d_gene: NA; CDR3nt: TGTGCCAGCTCACCACCCACACGGGGGTGGGTCGAGCAGTACTTC; CDR3aa: CASSPPTRGWVEQYF
j_gene: TRBJ1-2; len: 14; abundance: NA; v_gene: TRBV25-1; d_gene: TRBD1; CDR3nt: TGTGCCAGCAGTGGGCCAGGGGGAAAGGATGGCTACACCTTC; CDR3aa: CASSGPGGKDGYTF
j_gene: TRBJ2-2; len: 20; abundance: NA; v_gene: TRBV14; d_gene: TRBD2; CDR3nt: TGTGCCAGCAGCCAAGATCTGTCTGGGACTAGCGGGAGGGCCACCGGGGAGCTGTTTTTT; CDR3aa: CASSQDLSGTSGRATGELFF
j_gene: TRBJ1-2; len: 12; abundance: few; v_gene: TRBV3-1/TRBV3-2; d_gene: NA; CDR3nt: TGTGCCAGCAGTACAGGGAACTATGGCTACACCTTC; CDR3aa: CASSTGNYGYTF
j_gene: TRBJ2-4; len: 15; abundance: NA; v_gene: TRBV19; d_gene: TRBD2; CDR3nt: TGTGCCAGTAGTCAAAGCGGGAGAGGATTGGGCATTCAGTACTTC; CDR3aa: CASSQSGRGLGIQYF
j_gene: TRBJ2-5; len: 14; abundance: once; v_gene: TRBV10-3; d_gene: TRBD2; CDR3nt: TGTGCCACCCAGCGGGAGGCTTCCCAAGAGACCCAGTACTTC; CDR3aa: CATQREASQETQYF
j_gene: TRBJ2-2; len: 15; abundance: NA; v_gene: TRBV2; d_gene: NA; CDR3nt: TGTGCCAGCAGTGAAGCTTGGCTCGGCGGCGGGGAGCTGTTTTTT; CDR3aa: CASSEAWLGGGELFF
j_gene: TRBJ2-1; len: 11; abundance: NA; v_gene: TRBV7-9; d_gene: NA; CDR3nt: TGTGCCAGCAGCCCCCAGCGCGTGCAGTTCTTC; CDR3aa: CASSPQRVQFF
j_gene: TRBJ2-5; len: 14; abundance: NA; v_gene: TRBV6-2/TRBV6-3; d_gene: TRBD2; CDR3nt: TGTGCCAGCAGTTACCGGCGGGAGCAGGAGACCCAGTACTTC; CDR3aa: CASSYRREQETQYF
j_gene: TRBJ2-3; len: 13; abundance: NA; v_gene: TRBV12-3/TRBV12-4; d_gene: NA; CDR3nt: TGTGCCAGCAGTTTTGAGGCGGAGGATACGCAGTATTTT; CDR3aa: CASSFEAEDTQYF
j_gene: TRBJ2-7; len: 14; abundance: NA; v_gene: TRBV5-1; d_gene: TRBD2; CDR3nt: TGCGCCAGCAGCGGACTAGCGGGGGCCTACGAGCAGTACTTC; CDR3aa: CASSGLAGAYEQYF
j_gene: TRBJ1-1; len: 11; abundance: NA; v_gene: TRBV20-1; d_gene: NA; CDR3nt: TGCAGTGCTCACGGGCGGGATGAAGCTTTCTTT; CDR3aa: CSAHGRDEAFF
j_gene: TRBJ1-6; len: 15; abundance: NA; v_gene: TRBV9; d_gene: NA; CDR3nt: TGTGCCAGCAGCCTAGGGGGGGACGGCTATTCACCCCTCCACTTT; CDR3aa: CASSLGGDGYSPLHF
j_gene: TRBJ1-1; len: 15; abundance: NA; v_gene: TRBV7-4; d_gene: NA; CDR3nt: TGTGCCAGCAGCTTAGTGCGGGGGCGCTATAATGAAGCTTTCTTT; CDR3aa: CASSLVRGRYNEAFF
j_gene: TRBJ2-7; len: 13; abundance: NA; v_gene: TRBV9; d_gene: NA; CDR3nt: TGTGCCAGCAGCGGACCCGGGACTCTCGAGCAGTACTTC; CDR3aa: CASSGPGTLEQYF
j_gene: TRBJ2-2; len: 15; abundance: NA; v_gene: TRBV7-2; d_gene: TRBD2; CDR3nt: TGTGCCAGCAGCTTGAGCGGGAGCTCGGCCGGGGAGCTGTTTTTT; CDR3aa: CASSLSGSSAGELFF
j_gene: TRBJ1-3; len: 13; abundance: NA; v_gene: TRBV27; d_gene: TRBD1; CDR3nt: TGTGCCAGTCGGACAGGATGGGGAAACACCATATATTTT; CDR3aa: CASRTGWGNTIYF
j_gene: TRBJ2-1; len: 14; abundance: NA; v_gene: TRBV27; d_gene: NA; CDR3nt: TGTGCCAGCAGCCCGGACAAGTTTCGCAATGAGCAGTTCTTC; CDR3aa: CASSPDKFRNEQFF
j_gene: TRBJ1-5; len: 15; abundance: NA; v_gene: TRBV19; d_gene: NA; CDR3nt: TGTGCCAGTACCCCAGGGCCCTGGGGCAATCAGCCCCAGCATTTT; CDR3aa: CASTPGPWGNQPQHF
j_gene: TRBJ2-7; len: 13; abundance: NA; v_gene: TRBV29-1; d_gene: TRBD2; CDR3nt: TGCAGCGTTGGGGGGCTAGCGGGAGTAGGGCAGTACTTC; CDR3aa: CSVGGLAGVGQYF
j_gene: TRBJ2-3; len: 16; abundance: few; v_gene: TRBV9; d_gene: TRBD1; CDR3nt: TGTGCCAGCAGCGAGGGACACAGGGGCGCTGGAGATACGCAGTATTTT; CDR3aa: CASSEGHRGAGDTQYF
j_gene: TRBJ2-2; len: 14; abundance: NA; v_gene: TRBV6-5; d_gene: NA; CDR3nt: TGTGCCACCTCTTGGGGCAGGGGGGCCGGGGAGCTGTTTTTT; CDR3aa: CATSWGRGAGELFF
j_gene: TRBJ2-7; len: 12; abundance: NA; v_gene: TRBV7-2; d_gene: NA; CDR3nt: TGTGCCAGCAGCCCCCGGGGCTACGAGCAGTACTTC; CDR3aa: CASSPRGYEQYF
j_gene: TRBJ2-4; len: 16; abundance: NA; v_gene: TRBV7-9; d_gene: TRBD2; CDR3nt: TGTGCCAGCAGCCCCCCAACGACTAGCGCAACAAACATTCAGTACTTC; CDR3aa: CASSPPTTSATNIQYF
j_gene: TRBJ1-2; len: 11; abundance: NA; v_gene: TRBV20-1; d_gene: NA; CDR3nt: TGCAGCCCGGAGGGCAGGAGTGGCTACACCTTC; CDR3aa: CSPEGRSGYTF
j_gene: TRBJ1-2; len: 14; abundance: NA; v_gene: TRBV6-4; d_gene: TRBD1; CDR3nt: TGTGCCAGCAGTGCGGGACAGGGGAGCTATGGCTACACCTTC; CDR3aa: CASSAGQGSYGYTF
j_gene: TRBJ2-2; len: 20; abundance: NA; v_gene: TRBV7-2; d_gene: TRBD2; CDR3nt: TGTGCCAGCAGCTTAGCGGCGGACGCCCGACTAGCGGGAGTTGCCGGGGAGCTGTTTTTT; CDR3aa: CASSLAADARLAGVAGELFF
j_gene: TRBJ2-1; len: 16; abundance: NA; v_gene: TRBV5-6; d_gene: NA; CDR3nt: TGTGCCAGCAGCTTCGTATCGAGGAGGGTTGGCAATGAGCAGTTCTTC; CDR3aa: CASSFVSRRVGNEQFF
j_gene: TRBJ1-5; len: 14; abundance: few; v_gene: TRBV9; d_gene: NA; CDR3nt: TGTGCCAGCAGCGGTGGGGTTTTGGGGAGTCCCCAGCATTTT; CDR3aa: CASSGGVLGSPQHF
j_gene: TRBJ2-1; len: 15; abundance: NA; v_gene: TRBV18; d_gene: NA; CDR3nt: TGTGCCAGCTCACCAGGGATGGGACACAACAATGAGCAGTTCTTC; CDR3aa: CASSPGMGHNNEQFF
j_gene: TRBJ2-7; len: 15; abundance: NA; v_gene: TRBV9; d_gene: TRBD2; CDR3nt: TGTGCCAGCAGCGTAGGGTTAGCGGGAGGCTACGAGCAGTACTTC; CDR3aa: CASSVGLAGGYEQYF
j_gene: TRBJ2-5; len: 16; abundance: once; v_gene: TRBV7-9; d_gene: NA; CDR3nt: TGTGCCAGCACCCTTAGCCCCCCTAGCGAGGAAGAGACCCAGTACTTC; CDR3aa: CASTLSPPSEEETQYF
j_gene: TRBJ2-1; len: 14; abundance: once; v_gene: TRBV7-2; d_gene: NA; CDR3nt: TGTGCCAGCAGCCGCAGGAGCGGGCAGAATGAGCAGTTCTTC; CDR3aa: CASSRRSGQNEQFF
j_gene: TRBJ1-1; len: 14; abundance: NA; v_gene: TRBV5-4; d_gene: TRBD1; CDR3nt: TGTGCCAGCAGCGGGCCGGGACAGGGCCCTGAAGCTTTCTTT; CDR3aa: CASSGPGQGPEAFF
j_gene: TRBJ2-2; len: 13; abundance: NA; v_gene: TRBV7-3; d_gene: NA; CDR3nt: TGTGCCAGCAGCTTAGGAGCAAGAGGGGAGCTGTTTTTT; CDR3aa: CASSLGARGELFF
j_gene: TRBJ1-6; len: 15; abundance: NA; v_gene: TRBV18; d_gene: TRBD1; CDR3nt: TGTGCCAGCTCACCGACAGGGGTAACGGGCTCACCCCTCCACTTT; CDR3aa: CASSPTGVTGSPLHF